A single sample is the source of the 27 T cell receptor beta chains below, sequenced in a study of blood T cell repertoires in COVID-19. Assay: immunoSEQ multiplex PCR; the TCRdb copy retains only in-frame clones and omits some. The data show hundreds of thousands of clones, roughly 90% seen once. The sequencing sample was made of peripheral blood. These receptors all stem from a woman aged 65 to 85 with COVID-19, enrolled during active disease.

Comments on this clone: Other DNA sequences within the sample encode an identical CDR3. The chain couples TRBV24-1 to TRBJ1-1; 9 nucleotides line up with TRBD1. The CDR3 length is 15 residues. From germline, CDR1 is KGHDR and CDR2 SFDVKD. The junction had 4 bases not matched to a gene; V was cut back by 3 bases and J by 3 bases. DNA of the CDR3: TGTGCCACCAGTGATCCGAGACAGGGGGACACTGAAGCTTTCTTT. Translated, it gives CATSDPRQGDTEAFF.

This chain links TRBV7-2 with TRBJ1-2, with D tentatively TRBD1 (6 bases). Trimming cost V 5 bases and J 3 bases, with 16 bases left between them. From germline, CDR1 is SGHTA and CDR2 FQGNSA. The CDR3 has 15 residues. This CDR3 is CASSLLGGPYYGYTF. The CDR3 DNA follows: TGTGCCAGCAGCCTATTGGGGGGGCCGTACTATGGCTACACCTTC.

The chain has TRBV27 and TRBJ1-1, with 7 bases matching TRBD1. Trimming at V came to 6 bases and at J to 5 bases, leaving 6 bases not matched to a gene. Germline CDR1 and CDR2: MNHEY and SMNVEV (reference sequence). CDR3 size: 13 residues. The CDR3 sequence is CASSPTGWTEAFF. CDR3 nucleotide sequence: TGTGCCAGCAGCCCGACAGGGTGGACTGAAGCTTTCTTT.

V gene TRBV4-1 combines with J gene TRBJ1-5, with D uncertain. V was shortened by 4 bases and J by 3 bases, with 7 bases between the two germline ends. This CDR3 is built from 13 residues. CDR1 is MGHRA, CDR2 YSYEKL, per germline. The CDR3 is CASSRGLNQPQHF. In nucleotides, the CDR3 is TGCGCCAGCAGCCGAGGGCTCAATCAGCCCCAGCATTTT.

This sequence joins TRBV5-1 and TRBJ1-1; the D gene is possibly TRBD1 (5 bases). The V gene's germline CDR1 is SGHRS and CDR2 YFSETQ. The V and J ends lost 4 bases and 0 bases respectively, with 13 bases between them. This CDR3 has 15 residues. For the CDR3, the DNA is TGCGCCAGCAGCGAGCAGGGATCTATGAACACTGAAGCTTTCTTT. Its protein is CASSEQGSMNTEAFF.

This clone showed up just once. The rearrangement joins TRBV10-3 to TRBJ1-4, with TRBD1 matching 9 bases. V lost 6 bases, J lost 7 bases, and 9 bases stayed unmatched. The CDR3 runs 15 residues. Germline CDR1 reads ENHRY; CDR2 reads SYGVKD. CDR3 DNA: TGTGCCATCAGCGAATTGGGGACAGGGCTTGAAAAACTGTTTTTT. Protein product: CAISELGTGLEKLFF.

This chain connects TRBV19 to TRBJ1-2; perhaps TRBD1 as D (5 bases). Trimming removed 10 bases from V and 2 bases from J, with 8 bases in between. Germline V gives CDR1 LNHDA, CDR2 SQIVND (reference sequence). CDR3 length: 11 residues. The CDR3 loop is CATRQNYGYTF. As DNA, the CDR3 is TGTGCCACCCGACAGAACTATGGCTACACCTTC.

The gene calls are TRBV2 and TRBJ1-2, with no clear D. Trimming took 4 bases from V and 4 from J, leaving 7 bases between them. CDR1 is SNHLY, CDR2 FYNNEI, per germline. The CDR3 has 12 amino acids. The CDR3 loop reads CASSAASYGYTF. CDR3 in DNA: TGTGCCAGCAGTGCGGCTAGCTATGGCTACACCTTC.

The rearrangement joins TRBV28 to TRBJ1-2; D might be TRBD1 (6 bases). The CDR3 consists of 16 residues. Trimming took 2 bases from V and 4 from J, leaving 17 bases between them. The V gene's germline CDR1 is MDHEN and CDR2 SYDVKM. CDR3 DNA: TGTGCCAGCAGTTTAAACAGGGAAGTTGAAGTCTATGGCTACACCTTC. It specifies CASSLNREVEVYGYTF.

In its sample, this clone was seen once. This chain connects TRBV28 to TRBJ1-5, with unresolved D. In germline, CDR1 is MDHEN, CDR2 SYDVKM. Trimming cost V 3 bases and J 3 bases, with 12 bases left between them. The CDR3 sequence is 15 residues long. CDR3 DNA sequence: TGTGCCAGCAGTTTTGGAGCGGGATACAATCAGCCCCAGCATTTT. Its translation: CASSFGAGYNQPQHF.

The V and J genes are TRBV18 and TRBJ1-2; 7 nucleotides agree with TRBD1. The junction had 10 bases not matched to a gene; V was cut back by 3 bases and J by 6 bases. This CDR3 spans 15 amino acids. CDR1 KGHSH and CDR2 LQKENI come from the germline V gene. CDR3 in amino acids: CASSPSTGTDDGYTF. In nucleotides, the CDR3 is TGTGCCAGCTCACCCTCGACAGGGACGGACGATGGCTACACCTTC.

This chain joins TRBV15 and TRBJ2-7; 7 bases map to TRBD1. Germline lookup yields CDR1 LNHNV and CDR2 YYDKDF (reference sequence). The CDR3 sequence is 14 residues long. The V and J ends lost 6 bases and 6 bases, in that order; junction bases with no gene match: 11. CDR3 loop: CATRSPGGQGEQYF. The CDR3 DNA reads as TGTGCCACCAGAAGCCCAGGGGGTCAAGGCGAGCAGTACTTC.

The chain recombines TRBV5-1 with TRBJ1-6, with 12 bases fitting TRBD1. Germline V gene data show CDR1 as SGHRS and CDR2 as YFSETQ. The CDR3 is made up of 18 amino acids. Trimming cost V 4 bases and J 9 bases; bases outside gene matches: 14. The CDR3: CASSLMGGDRGLGSPLHF. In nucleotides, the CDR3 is TGCGCCAGCAGCCTCATGGGTGGGGACAGGGGGCTCGGTTCACCCCTCCACTTT.

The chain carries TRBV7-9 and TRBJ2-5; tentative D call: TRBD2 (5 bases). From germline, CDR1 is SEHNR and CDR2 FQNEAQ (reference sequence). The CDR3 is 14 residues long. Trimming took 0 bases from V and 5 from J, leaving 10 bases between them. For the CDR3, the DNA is TGTGCCAGCAGCTTAGCGCTAGCCCCGGAGACCCAGTACTTC. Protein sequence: CASSLALAPETQYF.

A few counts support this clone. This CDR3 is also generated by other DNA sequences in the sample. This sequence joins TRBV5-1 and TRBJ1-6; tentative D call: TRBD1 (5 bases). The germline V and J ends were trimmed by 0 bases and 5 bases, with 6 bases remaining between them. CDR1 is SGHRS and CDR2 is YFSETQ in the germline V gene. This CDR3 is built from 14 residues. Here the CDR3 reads CASSLEGNNSPLHF. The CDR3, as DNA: TGCGCCAGCAGCTTGGAGGGGAATAATTCACCCCTCCACTTT.

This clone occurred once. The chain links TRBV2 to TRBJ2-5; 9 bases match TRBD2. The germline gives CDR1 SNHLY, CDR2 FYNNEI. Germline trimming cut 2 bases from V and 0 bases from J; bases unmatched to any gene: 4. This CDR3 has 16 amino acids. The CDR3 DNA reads TGTGCCAGCAGTGAAAGGGTAGCGGGGGACCAAGAGACCCAGTACTTC. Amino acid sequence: CASSERVAGDQETQYF. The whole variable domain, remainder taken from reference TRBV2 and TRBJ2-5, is EPEVTQTPSHQVTQMGQEVILRCVPISNHLYFYWYRQILGQKVEFLVSFYNNEISEKSEIFDDQFSVERPDGSNFTLKIRSTKLEDSAMYFCASSERVAGDQETQYFGPGTRLLVL.

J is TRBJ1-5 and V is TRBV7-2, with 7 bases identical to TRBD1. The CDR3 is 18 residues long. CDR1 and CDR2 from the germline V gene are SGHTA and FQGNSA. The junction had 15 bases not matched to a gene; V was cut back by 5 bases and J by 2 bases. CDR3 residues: CASSPRLPGGMGNQPQHF. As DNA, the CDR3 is TGTGCCAGCAGCCCCCGACTCCCAGGGGGAATGGGCAATCAGCCCCAGCATTTT.

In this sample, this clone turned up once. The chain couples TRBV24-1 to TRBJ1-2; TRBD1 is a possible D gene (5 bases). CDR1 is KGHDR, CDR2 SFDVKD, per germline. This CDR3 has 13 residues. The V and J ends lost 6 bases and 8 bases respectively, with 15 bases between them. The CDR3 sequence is CATSNGRVDGYTF. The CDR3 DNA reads TGTGCCACCAGTAACGGCAGGGTCGACGGCTACACCTTC.

The CDR3: CASSLEAGEQFF. DNA for the CDR3: TGTGCCAGCAGCTTAGAAGCGGGTGAGCAGTTCTTC. The genes are TRBV7-9 and TRBJ2-1; D perhaps matches TRBD2 (6 bases). The CDR3 length is 12 residues. CDR1 SEHNR and CDR2 FQNEAQ come from the germline V gene (reference sequence). Trimming left V 1 base short and J 9 bases short, with 7 bases between.

CDR3 nucleotides: TGTGCCACCCGACAGGGGTACGAGCAGTACTTC. It specifies CATRQGYEQYF. The rearrangement joins TRBV19 to TRBJ2-7; 8 bases are a match to TRBD1. Germline CDR1 is LNHDA and CDR2 is SQIVND (reference sequence). There are 11 residues in the CDR3. V gave up 10 bases and J gave up 4 bases; unmatched junction bases: 3.

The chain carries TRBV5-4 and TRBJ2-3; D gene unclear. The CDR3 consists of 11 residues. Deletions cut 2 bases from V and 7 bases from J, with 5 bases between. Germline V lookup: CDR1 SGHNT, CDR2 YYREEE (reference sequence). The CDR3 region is CASSFYHTQYF. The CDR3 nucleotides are TGTGCCAGCAGCTTTTATCATACGCAGTATTTT.

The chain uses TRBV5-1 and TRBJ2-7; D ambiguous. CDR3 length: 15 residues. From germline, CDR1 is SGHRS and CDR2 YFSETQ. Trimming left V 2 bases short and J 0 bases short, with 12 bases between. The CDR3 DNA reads TGCGCCAGCAGCTTTTCTAGAGATTCCTCCTACGAGCAGTACTTC. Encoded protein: CASSFSRDSSYEQYF.

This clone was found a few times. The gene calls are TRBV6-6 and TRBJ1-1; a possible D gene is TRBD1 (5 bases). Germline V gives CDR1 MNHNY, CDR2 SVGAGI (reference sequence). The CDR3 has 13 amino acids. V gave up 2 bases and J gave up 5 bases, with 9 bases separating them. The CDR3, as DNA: TGTGCCAGCAGTTACCTGGAGGGGACTGAAGCTTTCTTT. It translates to CASSYLEGTEAFF.

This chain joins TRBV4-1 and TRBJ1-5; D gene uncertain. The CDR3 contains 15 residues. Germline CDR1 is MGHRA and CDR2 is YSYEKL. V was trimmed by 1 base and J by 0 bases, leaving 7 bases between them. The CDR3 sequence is CASSQAILSNQPQHF. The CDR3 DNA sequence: TGCGCCAGCAGCCAAGCCATACTTAGCAATCAGCCCCAGCATTTT.

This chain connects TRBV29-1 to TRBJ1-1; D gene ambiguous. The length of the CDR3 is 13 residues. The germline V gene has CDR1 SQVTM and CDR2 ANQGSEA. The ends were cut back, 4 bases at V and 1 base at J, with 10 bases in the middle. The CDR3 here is CSVANNPNTEAFF. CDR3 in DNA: TGCAGCGTTGCGAACAACCCGAACACTGAAGCTTTCTTT.

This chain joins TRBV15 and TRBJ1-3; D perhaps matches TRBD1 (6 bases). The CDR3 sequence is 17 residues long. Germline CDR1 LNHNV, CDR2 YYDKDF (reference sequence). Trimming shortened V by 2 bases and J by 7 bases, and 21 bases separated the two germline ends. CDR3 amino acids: CATSRPWEGVSSNTIYF. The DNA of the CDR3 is TGTGCCACCAGCAGACCCTGGGAGGGGGTTTCATCTAACACCATATATTTT. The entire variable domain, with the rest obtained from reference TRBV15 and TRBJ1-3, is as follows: DAMVIQNPRYQVTQFGKPVTLSCSQTLNHNVMYWYQQKSSQAPKLLFHYYDKDFNNEADTPDNFQSRRPNTSFCFLDIRSPGLGDTAMYLCATSRPWEGVSSNTIYFGEGSWLTVV.

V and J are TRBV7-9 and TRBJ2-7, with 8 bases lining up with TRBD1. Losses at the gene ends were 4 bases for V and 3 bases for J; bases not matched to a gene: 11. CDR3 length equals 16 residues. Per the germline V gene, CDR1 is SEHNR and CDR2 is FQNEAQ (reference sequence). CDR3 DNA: TGTGCCAGCAGCTCGCGACCAGGACAGGGAGACTACGAGCAGTACTTC. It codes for CASSSRPGQGDYEQYF.